The next 23 T cell receptor beta chains were all read from a single sample in a study of tumor and adjacent non-tumor tissue in lung cancer. No cell sorting was done before RNA was extracted from the tissue. A modified ARM-PCR protocol with three rounds of nested PCR amplified TCRbeta. From the multiplex PCR reads, TCRdb called clonotypes with MiXCR, one entry per CDR3 protein. The sample includes some 120,000 distinct CDR3 sequences, about 66% of them seen just once. The sample consisted of lung tumor tissue. The receptors were sampled from a man aged 25 to 40 with non-small cell lung cancer.

In this sample, this clonotype turned up many times. The chain recombines TRBV11-2 with TRBJ2-7; 9 bases are shared with TRBD1. Germline CDR1 reads SGHAT; CDR2 reads FQNNGV. The length of the CDR3 is 14 residues. J gave up 0 bases and V 6 bases, and 3 bases lay outside the gene matches. The CDR3, as DNA: TGTGCCAGCAGAGGGACAGGGCTCTCCTACGAGCAGTACTTC. Its protein is CASRGTGLSYEQYF.

A remark on this clonotype: Just one base apart from a much larger clone, this may be a read error. The rearrangement joins TRBV4-3 to TRBJ1-2; 9 positions agree with TRBD1. Germline CDR1 LGHNA, CDR2 YSLEER. The CDR3 is 14 residues long. The CDR3 bases are TGCGCCAGCAGCCATGTGGACAGGGGCGTTGGCTACATCTTC. Protein sequence: CASSHVDRGVGYIF.

As concerns this clonotype: A single base separates this from a much larger clone, so it may be a read error. The rearrangement links TRBV20-1 to TRBJ1-5; 7 bases are a match to TRBD1. Germline V lookup: CDR1 DFQATT, CDR2 SNEGSKA (reference sequence). This CDR3 spans 16 amino acids. CDR3 DNA: TGCATTGCTAGAGACTACAGGGGATATAGCAATCAGCCCCAGCATTTT. It yields the protein CIARDYRGYSNQPQHF.

Remarks on this clonotype: At one end, the junction sequence differs from germline, possibly due to a read error. The chain recombines TRBV20-1 with TRBJ2-7, with a weak D call TRBD2 (6 bases). Germline-derived CDR1 and CDR2 are DFQATT and SNEGSKA (reference sequence). The CDR3 length is 13 residues. CDR3 region: CNANSGFAYGQYF. The CDR3 coding sequence is TGCAATGCCAATAGCGGATTCGCCTACGGGCAGTACTTC.

CDR3 nucleotide sequence: TGTGCCAGCAGCTCCCCGCTAGCGGGAGGGCCGATCGAGCAGTACTTC. It codes for CASSSPLAGGPIEQYF. The chain links TRBV7-8 to TRBJ2-7; 12 nucleotides align to TRBD2. Germline-derived CDR1 and CDR2 are SGHVS and FQNEAQ. V shed 4 bases and J 6 bases; nucleotides not matched to a gene: 10. This CDR3 is built from 16 residues.

In the case of this clonotype: The junction and the germline gene differ at one end; a read error may be behind it. V usage is TRBV20-1 and J usage is TRBJ2-7, with D perhaps given as TRBD1 or TRBD2 (5 bases each). The CDR3 sequence is 15 residues long. Germline V gene lookup returns CDR1 DFQATT and CDR2 SNEGSKA (reference sequence). The CDR3 DNA follows: TGCAGTGCAGCCGGGACCAGCGGTGGAACCTACGAGCAGTATTTC. This sequence encodes CSAAGTSGGTYEQYF.

This sequence joins TRBV6-6 and TRBJ1-1; the D is unclear. This CDR3 contains 14 residues. Trimming removed 0 bases at V and 1 base at J, with 6 bases between. The germline CDR1 and CDR2 sequences are MNHNY and SVGAGI (reference sequence). Here the CDR3 DNA reads TGTGCCAGCAGTTACTCTAGATGGAACACTGAAGCTTTCTTT. Amino acid sequence: CASSYSRWNTEAFF.

Note on this clonotype: One junction end does not reproduce the germline sequence, and a read error may be involved. The rearrangement joins TRBV10-3 to TRBJ1-2, with 7 positions matching TRBD1. Germline-derived CDR1 and CDR2 are ENHRY and SYGVKD. The CDR3 spans 14 residues. CDR3 nucleotide sequence: TGTCCCATCAGTCCAACAGGGGATGTAGGTGGCTACACCTTC. Residues: CPISPTGDVGGYTF.

The CDR3 DNA is TGCAGCGTCTTGACTACAACTAATGAAAAACTGTTTTTT. Protein sequence: CSVLTTTNEKLFF. The chain links TRBV29-1 to TRBJ1-4; no clear D gene. Trimming left V 6 bases short and J 0 bases short, with 8 bases between. The germline V gene encodes CDR1 SQVTM and CDR2 ANQGSEA. This CDR3 is built from 13 residues.

As for this clonotype: The CDR3 does not close with the conserved phenylalanine or tryptophan, likely indicating a read error. V gene TRBV29-1 combines with J gene TRBJ1-2; no clear D. V was cut by 3 bases and J by 8 bases, with 22 bases left in between. CDR3 size: 15 residues. Germline values: CDR1 SQVTM, CDR2 ANQGSEA. CDR3 sequence: CSVDVAEAIMGGYTI. The CDR3 DNA reads as TGCAGCGTTGATGTGGCAGAGGCGATCATGGGAGGCTACACCATC.

This clonotype occurred many times. The V call is TRBV12-3 or TRBV12-4, the J call TRBJ2-4, with 11 bases that match TRBD2. CDR3 size: 15 residues. The junction had 7 bases not matched to a gene; V was cut back by 6 bases and J by 6 bases. CDR3 residues: CASSLTSGNRNIQYF. The CDR3 region has the DNA TGTGCCAGCAGCCTGACTAGCGGGAACCGAAACATTCAGTACTTC.

A note on this clonotype: The junction differs from germline at one of its ends, possibly a read error. The chain uses TRBV11-2 and TRBJ2-7; TRBD1 or TRBD2 may be the D gene (6 bases each). CDR1 is SGHAT and CDR2 is FQNNGV in the germline V gene. The CDR3 is 13 residues long. The DNA of the CDR3 is TGTGCCGGCAGCTCTTTACAGGGACTCGAGCAGTGCTTC. Its translation is CAGSSLQGLEQCF.

The chain uses TRBV11-2 and TRBJ2-1, with TRBD2 matching 7 bases. Germline V CDR1 and CDR2: SGHAT, FQNNGV. V dropped 3 bases and J dropped 10; count of bases not matched to a gene: 12. This CDR3 is 15 amino acids long. CDR3: CASSFFAGENNEQFF. The CDR3, as DNA: TGTGCCAGCAGCTTTTTTGCGGGAGAGAATAACGAGCAGTTCTTC.

Remarks on this clonotype: At one end, the junction sequence differs from germline, possibly due to a read error. V is TRBV20-1 and J is TRBJ2-7, with D unclear. Germline V gene sequence: CDR1 DFQATT, CDR2 SNEGSKA (reference sequence). The CDR3 spans 13 residues. The CDR3 is CSTSRPGTYGQYF. In DNA, the CDR3 is TGCAGTACGAGCAGGCCGGGTACCTACGGGCAGTACTTC.

About this clonotype: This may stem from a read error, because a much larger clone lies one nucleotide away. This chain connects TRBV6-1 to TRBJ1-2; D remains ambiguous. Germline V CDR1 and CDR2: MNHNS, SASEGT. The length of the CDR3 is 14 residues. V was trimmed by 3 bases and J by 7 bases, leaving 15 bases between them. CDR3 residues: CASSDLQGIAGYTF. CDR3 in DNA: TGTGCCAGCAGTGATCTCCAAGGGATTGCTGGCTACACCTTC.

This clonotype has more than one count but fewer than ten. This is likely a read error, given that the CDR3 carries no conserved phenylalanine or tryptophan at its end. The CDR3 is CAISEALTTGPLDEQFS. The CDR3 coding sequence is TGTGCCATCAGTGAGGCACTCACGACGGGACCTCTGGATGAGCAGTTCTCC. This chain uses TRBV10-3 with TRBJ2-1; D may correspond to TRBD1 or TRBD2 (5 bases each). The CDR3 runs to 17 residues. Germline V gives CDR1 ENHRY, CDR2 SYGVKD. V dropped 2 bases and J dropped 8 bases, with 22 bases sitting between them.

As concerns this clonotype: Since a much larger clone is just one base distant, this may be a read error. The rearrangement links TRBV4-1 to TRBJ2-6, with D tentatively TRBD1 or TRBD2 (5 bases each). The V end was cut by 5 bases, the J end by 9 bases, with 20 bases between. Germline V CDR1 and CDR2: MGHRA, YSYEKL. The CDR3 totals 16 residues. The CDR3 DNA reads TGCGCCAGCAGCAATGGAAAGGGGACGAAGAACAACGTCCTGACTTTC. Translating gives CASSNGKGTKNNVLTF.

This clonotype appeared many times. The chain links TRBV4-1 to TRBJ2-7; D gene unclear. V shed 1 base and J shed 0 bases, with 10 bases lying between them. Germline V gene lookup returns CDR1 MGHRA and CDR2 YSYEKL. This CDR3 is 15 amino acids long. CDR3 in amino acids: CASSQAGSSSYEQYF. The CDR3 DNA sequence: TGCGCCAGCAGCCAAGCAGGATCGAGCTCCTACGAGCAGTACTTC.

As for this clonotype: A clone one base away is much larger, so this may be a read error. The gene calls are TRBV20-1 and TRBJ1-5; 9 positions agree with TRBD1. J gave up 2 bases and V 2 bases, and 4 bases lay outside the gene matches. The CDR3 consists of 15 residues. Germline V gives CDR1 DFQATT, CDR2 SNEGSKA (reference sequence). The CDR3 region has the DNA TGCAGTGCTAGAAAGACAGGGGGTGGCAATCAGCCCCAGCATTTT. Translating gives CSARKTGGGNQPQHF.

The chain combines TRBV11-2 with TRBJ1-6; TRBD1 agrees at 8 bases. This CDR3 has 18 amino acids. The germline CDR1 and CDR2 sequences are SGHAT and FQNNGV. With 7 bases clipped from V and 7 bases from J, the junction kept 18 bases outside the gene matches. This chain's CDR3 is CASNPSGGGTMGNSPLHF. CDR3 sequence (DNA): TGTGCCAGCAACCCCTCAGGGGGCGGCACGATGGGAAATTCACCCCTCCACTTT.

This clonotype has more than one count but fewer than ten. A much larger clone is a single base away; this may be a read error. Because it lacks the conserved phenylalanine or tryptophan at the end, this CDR3 is likely a read error. The chain recombines TRBV11-1 with TRBJ2-5; D not certain. Germline CDR1 reads SGHAT; CDR2 reads FQDESV (reference sequence). CDR3 length: 11 residues. V lost 1 base to trimming and J lost 5 bases, with 2 bases between them. The CDR3 protein is CASSLDETQYY. In DNA, the CDR3 is TGTGCCAGCAGCTTAGACGAGACCCAGTACTAC.

With respect to this clonotype: The junction and the germline gene differ at one end; a read error may be behind it. The chain has TRBV11-2 and TRBJ2-2, with D possibly TRBD1 on 6 matching bases. The CDR3 spans 16 residues. Looked up from germline, CDR1 is SGHAT and CDR2 is FQNNGV. The CDR3 is CASSPRQETNTGELYF. CDR3 DNA sequence: TGCGCCAGCAGCCCTCGACAGGAGACGAACACCGGGGAGCTGTATTTT. Complete variable domain (other parts from reference TRBV11-2 and TRBJ2-2): EAGVAQSPRYKIIEKRQSVAFWCNPISGHATLYWYQQILGQGPKLLIQFQNNGVVDDSQLPKDRFSAERLKGVDSTLKIQPAKLEDSAVYLCASSPRQETNTGELYFGEGSRLTVL.

CDR3 nucleotides: TGTGCCAGCAGGGCTGATCAGGGGGCGCGGACCTTC. As protein: CASRADQGARTF. The chain carries TRBV6-5 and TRBJ1-2, with 8 bases identical to TRBD1. With V trimmed by 6 bases and J by 14 bases, 11 bases remained unmatched. Germline CDR1 reads MNHEY; CDR2 reads SVGAGI. CDR3 length: 12 residues.